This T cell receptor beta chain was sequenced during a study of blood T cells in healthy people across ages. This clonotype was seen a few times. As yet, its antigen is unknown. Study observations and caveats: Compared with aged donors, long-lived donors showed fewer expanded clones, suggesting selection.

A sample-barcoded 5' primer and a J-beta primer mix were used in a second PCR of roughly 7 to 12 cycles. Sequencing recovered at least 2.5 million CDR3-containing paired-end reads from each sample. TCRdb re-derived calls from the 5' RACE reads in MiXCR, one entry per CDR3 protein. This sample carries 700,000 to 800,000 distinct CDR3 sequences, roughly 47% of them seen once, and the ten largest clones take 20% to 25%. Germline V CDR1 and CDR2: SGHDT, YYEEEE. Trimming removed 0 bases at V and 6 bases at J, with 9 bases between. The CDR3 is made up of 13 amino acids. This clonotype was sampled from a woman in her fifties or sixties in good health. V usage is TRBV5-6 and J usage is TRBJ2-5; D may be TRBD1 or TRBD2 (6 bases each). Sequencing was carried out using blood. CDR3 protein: CASSLVGGKTQYF. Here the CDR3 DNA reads TGTGCCAGCAGCTTGGTGGGGGGCAAGACCCAGTACTTC.